This T cell receptor (beta chain) was sequenced in a study of cytomegalovirus exposure and HLA in healthy donors. Donors in the study were healthy people who gave bone marrow. Broader study findings: Earlier analysis found most TCR beta V segments productive about 90% or about 30% of the time.

In the PCR, 60 Vbeta and 13 Jbeta primers were used. Assay: immunoSEQ multiplex PCR; the TCRdb copy retains only in-frame clones and omits some. The table has approximately 300,000 clones, roughly 81% seen once. The sample holds a few counts of this clone. Antigen unknown. The sequence derives from a woman in her thirties or forties in good health and CMV-seropositive. Material for sequencing was PBMCs.

CDR3 nucleotides: TGCGCCAGCAGCCAACGACTAGACGCGAACACCGGGGAGCTGTTTTTT. This sequence encodes CASSQRLDANTGELFF. The V gene is TRBV5-1, the J gene TRBJ2-2; the D gene is possibly TRBD2 (6 bases). Germline assignment: CDR1 SGHRS and CDR2 YFSETQ. With 4 bases removed from V and 0 bases from J, the gap between germline ends came to 13 bases. CDR3 length: 16 residues.